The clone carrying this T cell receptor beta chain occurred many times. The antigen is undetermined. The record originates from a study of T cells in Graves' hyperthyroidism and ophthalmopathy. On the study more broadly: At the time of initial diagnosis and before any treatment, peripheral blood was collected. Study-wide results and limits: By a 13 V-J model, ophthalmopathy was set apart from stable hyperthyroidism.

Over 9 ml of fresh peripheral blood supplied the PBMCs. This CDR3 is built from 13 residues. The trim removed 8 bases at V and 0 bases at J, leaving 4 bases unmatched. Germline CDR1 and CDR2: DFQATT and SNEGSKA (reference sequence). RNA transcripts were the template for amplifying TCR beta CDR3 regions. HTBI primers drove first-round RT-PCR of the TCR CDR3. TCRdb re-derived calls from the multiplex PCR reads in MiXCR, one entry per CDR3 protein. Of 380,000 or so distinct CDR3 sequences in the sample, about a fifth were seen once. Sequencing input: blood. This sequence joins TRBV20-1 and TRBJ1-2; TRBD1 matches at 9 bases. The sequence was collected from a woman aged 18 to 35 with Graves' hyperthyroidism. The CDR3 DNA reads TGCAGTCCCACAGGGGGCTCTAACTATGGCTACACCTTC. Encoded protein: CSPTGGSNYGYTF.